The 22 T cell receptor beta chains listed next were all sequenced from one sample in a study of shared clonotypes between healthy human individuals (TCRdb year 2020). CD8 naive samples consisted of CD45RO-negative cells that were positively selected for CCR7, yielding a CD45RA+CCR7+ population without TemRA cells. The protocol used for the library was the immunoSEQ multiplex PCR assay. Imported from immuneACCESS, the table was reduced by TCRdb to in-frame sequences with V and J called. These copies leave out some clones; in studies compared against another copy, an unresolved V gene accounts for under half, and the cause of the remainder is not known. The sample records 2 million to 2.5 million clones, around 96% of which are singletons. In total, the top ten clones hold roughly 1.1% of the sample. The sequenced material came from naive CD8+ T cells sorted from blood. In the paper's terms, the cell subset or site label means: CD45RA+CCR7+. These TCRs come from a man aged 18 to 30 in good health.

J is TRBJ2-1 and V is TRBV7-9; 7 bases agree with TRBD1. Losses at the gene ends were 4 bases for V and 4 bases for J; bases not matched to a gene: 7. The CDR3 is 15 amino acids. The germline gives CDR1 SEHNR, CDR2 FQNEAQ (reference sequence). For the CDR3, the DNA is TGTGCCAGCAGCTGGGACAGCGCGCCTTACAATGAGCAGTTCTTC. Translating it yields CASSWDSAPYNEQFF.

The V and J genes are TRBV30 and TRBJ2-7, with 11 bases that match TRBD2. Germline V gene lookup returns CDR1 GTSNPN and CDR2 SVGIG (reference sequence). The CDR3 contains 15 residues. After removal of 8 bases from V and 0 bases from J, the junction contained 9 bases not matched to a gene. Written as DNA, the CDR3 is TGTGCCCTAACTAGCGGGGGCGACTTCTCCTACGAGCAGTACTTC. It yields the protein CALTSGGDFSYEQYF.

With regard to this clone: Different DNA sequences within this sample yield the same CDR3. The chain carries TRBV7-9 and TRBJ2-7, with D possibly matching TRBD2 (6 bases). Trimming removed 1 base from V and 0 bases from J, with 10 bases in between. CDR1 SEHNR and CDR2 FQNEAQ come from the germline V gene (reference sequence). The CDR3 has 15 amino acids. As DNA, the CDR3 is TGTGCCAGCAGCTTAGGGGCTAGCGTCTCCTACGAGCAGTACTTC. Its translation: CASSLGASVSYEQYF. Based on the CDR3 plus reference TRBV7-9 and TRBJ2-7, the full variable domain is DTGVSQNPRHKITKRGQNVTFRCDPISEHNRLYWYRQTLGQGPEFLTYFQNEAQLEKSRLLSDRFSAERPKGSFSTLEIQRTEQGDSAMYLCASSLGASVSYEQYFGPGTRLTVT.

The rearrangement uses TRBV21-1 and TRBJ1-1; TRBD1 is the table's D call and was not checked against the DNA. TRBV21-1 is shown as a pseudogene. This CDR3 comprises 15 residues. This CDR3 reads CASSTPPATNSEAFF. DNA for the CDR3: TGTGCCAGCAGCACGCCCCCCGCGACAAACTCTGAAGCTTTCTTT.

The chain carries TRBV4-1 and TRBJ2-7, with unresolved D. Germline CDR1 is MGHRA and CDR2 is YSYEKL. The CDR3 is 17 residues long. The V gene lost 1 base and the J gene lost 2 bases, with 18 bases spanning the gap. CDR3 in amino acids: CASSQGVLGRAAYEQYF. The CDR3 coding sequence is TGCGCCAGCAGCCAAGGCGTCCTGGGCAGAGCAGCCTACGAGCAGTACTTC.

The chain recombines TRBV29-1 with TRBJ2-7; D tentatively reads TRBD1 or TRBD2 (5 bases each). Trimming took off 4 bases at V and 2 bases at J, with 15 bases between the two ends. This CDR3 spans 14 amino acids. Germline CDR1 reads SQVTM; CDR2 reads ANQGSEA. The CDR3, as DNA: TGCAGCGTTGTTTCCGGGACCGATACCTACGAGCAGTACTTC. Protein sequence: CSVVSGTDTYEQYF.

V usage is TRBV7-9 and J usage is TRBJ2-5; TRBD1 aligns across 12 bases. After removal of 0 bases from V and 5 bases from J, the junction contained 4 bases not matched to a gene. The CDR3 length is 16 residues. Germline V CDR1 and CDR2: SEHNR, FQNEAQ (reference sequence). This CDR3 reads CASSLAGDRGLETQYF. The CDR3 DNA reads as TGTGCCAGCAGCTTAGCGGGGGACAGGGGGCTGGAGACCCAGTACTTC.

The genes are TRBV15 and TRBJ2-7; D is unresolved. Deletions cut 0 bases from V and 5 bases from J, with 11 bases between. This CDR3 region has 14 residues. Germline assignment: CDR1 LNHNV and CDR2 YYDKDF (reference sequence). The CDR3 spells CATSRDSGSDEQYF. DNA of the CDR3: TGTGCCACCAGCAGAGATTCCGGCAGCGACGAGCAGTACTTC.

The CDR3 nucleotides read TGTGCCATCAGCCCCGGTGCTATCTACGAGCAGTACTTC. Amino acids: CAISPGAIYEQYF. The gene calls are TRBV10-3 and TRBJ2-7; D is unresolved. The germline V gene encodes CDR1 ENHRY and CDR2 SYGVKD. V shed 6 bases and J shed 3 bases, with 12 bases lying between them. The CDR3 runs 13 residues.

As concerns this clone: At the DNA level, this CDR3 is encoded by other sequences in the same sample as well. CDR3 coding DNA: TGTGCCAGCAGTTTGGGCCTGACCCCCTACGAGCAGTACTTC. This codes for CASSLGLTPYEQYF. The chain recombines TRBV27 with TRBJ2-7; D gene unclear. V lost 3 bases and J lost 2, with 11 bases in between. Germline-derived CDR1 and CDR2 are MNHEY and SMNVEV (reference sequence). CDR3 length: 14 residues.

The chain is built from TRBV7-9 and TRBJ2-7; D is possibly TRBD1 or TRBD2 (5 bases each). The germline gives CDR1 SEHNR, CDR2 FQNEAQ (reference sequence). V was cut by 6 bases and J by 4 bases, with 19 bases left in between. This CDR3 has 15 amino acids. The CDR3 spells CASSNQGPLRYEQYF. Here the CDR3 DNA reads TGTGCCAGCAGTAACCAGGGACCTCTTAGATACGAGCAGTACTTC.

This chain uses TRBV6-1 with TRBJ2-7, with 10 bases aligning to TRBD1. Germline CDR1 reads MNHNS; CDR2 reads SASEGT. The junction had 3 bases not matched to a gene; V was cut back by 1 base and J by 3 bases. CDR3 length equals 15 residues. This chain's CDR3 is CASSEGTGGFYEQYF. DNA of the CDR3: TGTGCCAGCAGTGAAGGGACAGGGGGGTTCTACGAGCAGTACTTC.

This clone was seen a single time. V gene TRBV6-5 combines with J gene TRBJ2-3, with 11 bases lining up with TRBD2. Germline loops: CDR1 MNHEY, CDR2 SVGAGI. V dropped 6 bases and J dropped 4; count of bases not matched to a gene: 6. CDR3 length equals 15 residues. The CDR3, as DNA: TGTGCCAGCAGCCTAGCGGGAGGTATCTCAGATACGCAGTATTTT. Amino acid sequence: CASSLAGGISDTQYF.

The chain has TRBV9 and TRBJ1-6; 11 bases align to TRBD1. The germline CDR1 and CDR2 sequences are SGDLS and YYNGEE. The length of the CDR3 is 15 residues. V lost 4 bases, J lost 10 bases, and 7 bases stayed unmatched. In DNA form, the CDR3 reads TGTGCCAGCAGCATATCCGGGACAGGGGGGTCACCCCTCCACTTT. Protein: CASSISGTGGSPLHF.

The gene calls are TRBV5-4 and TRBJ2-1, with 12 bases aligning to TRBD2. The V gene end was trimmed by 1 base and the J gene end by 4 bases; junction bases not matched to a gene: 6. The germline CDR1 and CDR2 sequences are SGHNT and YYREEE (reference sequence). This CDR3 spans 17 amino acids. The CDR3 reads CASSLTSGRYRYNEQFF. The CDR3, as DNA: TGTGCCAGCAGCTTGACTAGCGGGAGGTATAGGTACAATGAGCAGTTCTTC.

The chain employs TRBV9 and TRBJ2-1, with 15 nucleotides matching TRBD2. With 3 bases clipped from V and 4 bases from J, the junction kept 5 bases outside the gene matches. CDR1 SGDLS and CDR2 YYNGEE come from the germline V gene. The CDR3 runs 17 residues. CDR3 DNA sequence: TGTGCCAGCAGCGGGGGACTAGCGGGAGGTATGTACAATGAGCAGTTCTTC. It is translated as CASSGGLAGGMYNEQFF.

This clone is a singleton in its sample. V gene TRBV4-3 combines with J gene TRBJ1-1; 8 bases are a match to TRBD1. CDR3 size: 16 residues. The V and J ends lost 0 bases and 1 base, in that order; junction bases with no gene match: 4. Per germline, CDR1 LGHNA and CDR2 YSLEER. CDR3 sequence reads: CASSQDLGQENTEAFF. For the CDR3, the DNA is TGCGCCAGCAGCCAAGATTTGGGACAGGAGAACACTGAAGCTTTCTTT.

The V gene is TRBV27, the J gene TRBJ1-6; no definite D call. The germline V gene has CDR1 MNHEY and CDR2 SMNVEV (reference sequence). V was shortened by 5 bases and J by 7 bases, with 12 bases between the two germline ends. The CDR3 totals 14 residues. The CDR3 loop reads CASSTMVGNSPLHF. The DNA for the CDR3 is TGTGCCAGCAGTACGATGGTTGGAAATTCACCCCTCCACTTT.

This clone appeared a single time. The chain recombines TRBV23-1 with TRBJ2-2; D is uncertain. TRBV23-1 belongs to the ORF category, with a function that is uncertain. The V and J ends lost 8 bases and 8 bases respectively, with 15 bases between them. The CDR3 is 13 residues long. The DNA of the CDR3 is TGCGCCAGCCCTAACCCGGGTCCGGGGGAGCTGTTTTTT. It specifies CASPNPGPGELFF.

The V call is TRBV10-3, the J call TRBJ1-1, with TRBD1 matching over 7 bases. This CDR3 is 16 amino acids long. In germline, CDR1 is ENHRY, CDR2 SYGVKD. The V and J ends lost 4 bases and 0 bases, in that order; junction bases with no gene match: 8. The CDR3 reads CAISATRDSLNTEAFF. CDR3 in DNA: TGTGCCATCAGTGCAACCAGGGACAGCCTGAACACTGAAGCTTTCTTT.

This clone has only one observation. The chain is built from TRBV10-3 and TRBJ2-5; the D call may be TRBD1 or TRBD2 (5 bases each). V lost 3 bases and J 2 bases, leaving 16 bases between the germline ends. The CDR3 loop spans 16 amino acids. Germline V CDR1 and CDR2: ENHRY, SYGVKD. CDR3 protein: CAISDPGTHGQETQYF. DNA of the CDR3: TGTGCCATCAGTGACCCAGGGACCCATGGACAAGAGACCCAGTACTTC.

The rearrangement links TRBV9 to TRBJ1-6, with a possible D match to TRBD1 (5 bases). CDR1 is SGDLS and CDR2 is YYNGEE in the germline V gene. The length of the CDR3 is 14 residues. Trimming stripped 6 bases from V and 7 bases from J, with 14 bases between. The chain's CDR3 is CASTTSRTNSPLHF. The DNA for the CDR3 is TGTGCCAGCACCACTTCCCGGACAAATTCACCCCTCCACTTT.